Each of the 29 T cell receptor beta chains below was sequenced from the same sample in a study of T cell repertoires in cytomegalovirus infection. TCRdb re-called the reads through MiXCR, storing one row per CDR3 protein. Among hundreds of thousands of distinct CDR3 sequences listed, roughly 24% were seen once. Input material: CD8+ T cells from PBMCs. These receptors were obtained from a human donor in good health (CMV status not recorded). Some clones in this sample may be carry-over from other donors' samples.

The chain recombines TRBV7-9 with TRBJ2-5; possibly TRBD2 for D (6 bases). The germline V gene has CDR1 SEHNR and CDR2 FQNEAQ (reference sequence). V gave up 7 bases and J gave up 5 bases, with 14 bases separating them. This CDR3 comprises 13 residues. CDR3 amino acids: CASTSLAAETQYF. In nucleotides, the CDR3 is TGTGCCAGCACCTCACTAGCTGCTGAGACCCAGTACTTC.

This sequence joins TRBV28 and TRBJ2-7; 8 bases map to TRBD1. Trimming cost V 2 bases and J 4 bases; bases outside gene matches: 7. From germline, CDR1 is MDHEN and CDR2 SYDVKM. The CDR3 has 15 amino acids. The CDR3 reads CASSLGPGGRYEQYV. In DNA form, the CDR3 reads TGTGCCAGCAGTTTAGGTCCAGGGGGCAGATACGAGCAGTACGTC.

The rearrangement uses TRBV6-9 and TRBJ2-7; 7 bases align to TRBD1. The CDR3 consists of 13 residues. CDR1 and CDR2 (germline): MNHGY, SVAAGI. J was trimmed by 0 bases and V by 9 bases; bases with no gene match: 5. CDR3 residues: CARLGQSSYEQYF. CDR3 in DNA: TGTGCCAGATTGGGACAGTCCTCCTACGAGCAGTACTTC.

Concerning this clonotype itself: With a much larger clone just one base away, this may be a read error. No conserved phenylalanine or tryptophan ends this CDR3, so it is likely a read error. The chain is built from TRBV7-9 and TRBJ2-5; TRBD2 aligns across 8 bases. Trimming removed 4 bases from V and 3 bases from J; junction bases left unmatched: 4. Germline loops: CDR1 SEHNR, CDR2 FQNEAQ (reference sequence). The CDR3 loop spans 14 amino acids. The CDR3 reads CASSSGLAEETQYS. As DNA, the CDR3 is TGTGCCAGCAGCTCCGGACTAGCAGAAGAGACCCAGTACTCC.

In its sample, this clonotype was seen a few times. This chain uses TRBV29-1 with TRBJ2-1; 13 nucleotides match TRBD2. This CDR3 is 16 amino acids long. V gave up 5 bases and J gave up 0 bases; unmatched junction bases: 4. From germline, CDR1 is SQVTM and CDR2 ANQGSEA. Here the CDR3 reads CSVPGLAGSSYNEQFF. The CDR3 DNA is TGCAGCGTTCCGGGACTAGCGGGGAGCTCCTACAATGAGCAGTTCTTC.

This clonotype has only a few counts. V gene TRBV25-1 combines with J gene TRBJ2-7; the D is unclear. Trimming pared 4 bases from V and 0 bases from J, leaving 7 bases between. The germline V gene encodes CDR1 MGHDK and CDR2 SYGVNS. The CDR3 length is 13 residues. The CDR3 spells CASSGWDSYEQYV. CDR3 coding DNA: TGTGCCAGCAGTGGGTGGGACTCCTACGAGCAGTACGTC.

In its sample, this clonotype was seen a few times. The chain uses TRBV29-1 and TRBJ2-7; 8 bases agree with TRBD1. V lost 5 bases, J lost 3 bases, and 3 bases stayed unmatched. The length of the CDR3 is 12 residues. The germline gives CDR1 SQVTM, CDR2 ANQGSEA. The CDR3 loop is CSVIGQGYEQYV. The CDR3 coding sequence is TGCAGCGTTATAGGACAGGGCTACGAGCAGTACGTC.

The chain recombines TRBV28 with TRBJ1-1, with a weak D call TRBD1 (5 bases). Trimming shortened V by 3 bases and J by 1 base, and 9 bases separated the two germline ends. From germline, CDR1 is MDHEN and CDR2 SYDVKM. The CDR3 runs to 14 residues. CDR3 DNA: TGTGCCAGCAGTTTCAGGGTGAAGAACACTGAAGCTTTCTTT. Translated, it gives CASSFRVKNTEAFF.

This clonotype turned up a few times. The chain uses TRBV5-6 and TRBJ2-7; no clear D. The CDR3 consists of 15 residues. Germline V lookup: CDR1 SGHDT, CDR2 YYEEEE. Trimming stripped 7 bases from V and 2 bases from J, with 19 bases between. CDR3 bases: TGTGCCAGCGGCCCCTGGACCGGCCCGACCTACGAGCAGTACGTC. Amino acid sequence: CASGPWTGPTYEQYV.

This clonotype appeared once. The junction departs from germline at one end; a sequencing error may be responsible. The chain's CDR3 is CATSPGLAGADTLYF. CDR3 nucleotide sequence: TGTGCCACCAGTCCGGGACTAGCGGGGGCAGATACGCTGTATTTT. V usage is TRBV15 and J usage is TRBJ2-3; 14 bases align to TRBD2. The CDR3 runs to 15 residues. CDR1 and CDR2 from the germline V gene are LNHNV and YYDKDF (reference sequence). Supplemented by reference TRBV15 and TRBJ2-3, the full variable domain reads DAMVIQNPRYQVTQFGKPVTLSCSQTLNHNVMYWYQQKSSQAPKLLFHYYDKDFNNEADTPDNFQSRRPNTSFCFLDIRSPGLGDTAMYLCATSPGLAGADTLYFGPGTRLTVL.

This clonotype was detected ten times or more. The V and J genes are TRBV7-6 and TRBJ1-5; the match to TRBD1 covers 7 bases. This CDR3 contains 15 residues. Trimming removed 5 bases from V and 6 bases from J; junction bases left unmatched: 10. Per germline, CDR1 SGHVS and CDR2 FNYEAQ. CDR3 in amino acids: CASSVRDSPSQPQHF. Written as DNA, the CDR3 is TGTGCCAGCAGCGTCAGGGACAGCCCGTCTCAGCCCCAGCATTTT.

The chain links TRBV6-1 to TRBJ2-1, with no clear D. This CDR3 has 13 amino acids. Germline V gene data show CDR1 as MNHNS and CDR2 as SASEGT. Trimming took off 4 bases at V and 3 bases at J, with 7 bases between the two ends. CDR3 sequence (DNA): TGTGCCAGCAGTGCCACACTCTACAATGAGCAGTTCTTC. Amino acids: CASSATLYNEQFF.

In its sample, this clonotype was seen a few times. The genes are TRBV18 and TRBJ2-7; 7 bases map to TRBD2. The CDR3 extends over 14 amino acids. Germline CDR1 KGHSH, CDR2 LQKENI. Losses at the gene ends were 3 bases for V and 2 bases for J; bases not matched to a gene: 4. CDR3 bases: TGTGCCAGCTCACCCGAGGCGGGGGCCTACGAGCAGTACTTC. Translation gives CASSPEAGAYEQYF.

This clonotype was detected a few times. V gene TRBV27 combines with J gene TRBJ2-1; D gene unclear. The CDR3 is 12 residues long. Trimming took off 7 bases at V and 9 bases at J, with 13 bases between the two ends. Germline V gene data show CDR1 as MNHEY and CDR2 as SMNVEV (reference sequence). Written as DNA, the CDR3 is TGTGCCAGCACCGATGGTGGCTTTGAGCAGTTCTTC. This sequence encodes CASTDGGFEQFF.

This clonotype showed up many times. The chain employs TRBV7-9 and TRBJ1-1; 8 bases agree with TRBD1. Germline assignment: CDR1 SEHNR and CDR2 FQNEAQ (reference sequence). There are 17 residues in the CDR3. J was trimmed by 0 bases and V by 1 base; bases with no gene match: 7. CDR3 nucleotide sequence: TGTGCCAGCAGCTTAGGTTACAGGGGGGGAATGAACACTGAAGCTTTCTTT. It codes for CASSLGYRGGMNTEAFF. Based on the CDR3 plus reference TRBV7-9 and TRBJ1-1, the full variable domain is DTGVSQNPRHKITKRGQNVTFRCDPISEHNRLYWYRQTLGQGPEFLTYFQNEAQLEKSRLLSDRFSAERPKGSFSTLEIQRTEQGDSAMYLCASSLGYRGGMNTEAFFGQGTRLTVV.

There are a few counts of this clonotype. The chain carries TRBV29-1 and TRBJ2-2; D might be TRBD1 (6 bases). Germline V gene sequence: CDR1 SQVTM, CDR2 ANQGSEA. V was clipped by 7 bases and J by 6 bases, with 21 bases between them. This CDR3 is built from 15 residues. CDR3 in DNA: TGCAGCGCCCTACTGACAGGAAAAGGCGCCGGGGAGCTGTTTTTT. Translated, it gives CSALLTGKGAGELFF.

This clonotype was counted ten times or more. The chain uses TRBV7-9 and TRBJ1-2; D might be TRBD1 (5 bases). V shed 5 bases and J shed 5 bases, with 6 bases lying between them. Germline V gene data show CDR1 as SEHNR and CDR2 as FQNEAQ (reference sequence). This CDR3 is 11 amino acids long. The CDR3 DNA follows: TGTGCCAGCAGCCGACAGTATGGCTACACCTTC. This codes for CASSRQYGYTF.

This clonotype was observed a handful of times. The chain carries TRBV2 and TRBJ1-4; 7 bases match TRBD1. Germline V CDR1 and CDR2: SNHLY, FYNNEI. After removal of 5 bases from V and 2 bases from J, the junction contained 2 bases not matched to a gene. The CDR3 extends over 14 amino acids. The CDR3 coding sequence is TGTGCCAGCAGTCCGGGACAGACTAATGAAAAACTGTTTTTT. Translated: CASSPGQTNEKLFF.

For this clonotype: A much larger clone sits a single nucleotide away, making a read error possible. V usage is TRBV7-8 and J usage is TRBJ2-5, with D possibly TRBD2 on 6 matching bases. The germline V gene encodes CDR1 SGHVS and CDR2 FQNEAQ. The CDR3 is 15 amino acids. The CDR3 loop is CTSSFGSGPQETQYF. The CDR3, as DNA: TGTACCAGCAGCTTCGGGAGCGGTCCACAAGAGACCCAGTACTTC.

This clonotype was counted a few times. This chain connects TRBV18 to TRBJ2-1; 7 positions match TRBD1. The germline CDR1 and CDR2 sequences are KGHSH and LQKENI. Trimming took 3 bases from V and 3 from J; bases not matched to a gene: 17. The CDR3 consists of 19 residues. The CDR3 spells CASSPRDSRFYTYYNEQFF. DNA of the CDR3: TGTGCCAGCTCACCCAGGGACAGCCGTTTTTATACTTACTACAATGAGCAGTTCTTC.

The genes are TRBV4-2 and TRBJ2-1, with D possibly being TRBD2 (6 bases). V was shortened by 4 bases and J by 0 bases, with 16 bases between the two germline ends. The germline V gene encodes CDR1 LGHNA and CDR2 YNFKEQ. The CDR3 length is 17 residues. The CDR3 region is CASSPIIRGSSYNEQFF. In nucleotides, the CDR3 is TGTGCCAGCAGCCCAATCATCCGGGGGAGCTCCTACAATGAGCAGTTCTTC.

V gene TRBV6-5 combines with J gene TRBJ2-2, with D unresolved. The germline V gene has CDR1 MNHEY and CDR2 SVGAGI. The CDR3 is 12 amino acids. Trimming took off 5 bases at V and 10 bases at J, with 11 bases between the two ends. CDR3 amino acids: CASSTRLSELFF. In DNA form, the CDR3 reads TGTGCCAGCAGTACGCGACTCTCGGAGCTGTTTTTT.

This clonotype was counted between two and nine times. This rearrangement joins TRBV19 to TRBJ1-5, with a possible D match to TRBD1 (5 bases). The CDR3 consists of 15 residues. V gave up 5 bases and J gave up 1 base, with 12 bases separating them. From germline, CDR1 is LNHDA and CDR2 SQIVND (reference sequence). The CDR3 nucleotides read TGTGCCAGTAGTTTCAGGGCGGGCAGCAATCAGCCCCAGCATTTT. This codes for CASSFRAGSNQPQHF.

In DNA form, the CDR3 reads TGCAGCGTTTCCGGACAGGCCGGGGCTGGCTACACCTTC. This encodes CSVSGQAGAGYTF. The chain uses TRBV29-1 and TRBJ1-2; 7 bases are shared with TRBD1. V gave up 5 bases and J gave up 7 bases; unmatched junction bases: 10. CDR1 and CDR2 (germline): SQVTM, ANQGSEA. This CDR3 spans 13 amino acids.

CDR3 loop: CSARLSYEQYV. The DNA of the CDR3 is TGCAGTGCTAGACTCTCCTACGAGCAGTACGTC. The rearrangement joins TRBV20-1 to TRBJ2-7; D gene uncertain. V gave up 2 bases and J gave up 0 bases, with 2 bases separating them. Germline CDR1 and CDR2: DFQATT and SNEGSKA (reference sequence). The CDR3 has 11 residues.

This clonotype was observed many times. The genes are TRBV12-3 or TRBV12-4 and TRBJ1-2; a possible D gene is TRBD1 (5 bases). V lost 5 bases to trimming and J lost 8 bases, with 12 bases between them. This CDR3 comprises 12 residues. The CDR3 here is CASSMGRLGYTF. The CDR3, as DNA: TGTGCCAGCAGTATGGGACGTCTAGGCTACACCTTC.

The sample holds a few counts of this clonotype. This chain joins TRBV28 and TRBJ2-7; D could derive from TRBD1 or TRBD2 (5 bases each). The length of the CDR3 is 14 residues. The germline V gene has CDR1 MDHEN and CDR2 SYDVKM. Trimming left V 3 bases short and J 2 bases short, with 11 bases between. The CDR3 bases are TGTGCCAGCAGTTTTGTGAGGGACCCCTACGAGCAGTACGTC. Amino acid sequence: CASSFVRDPYEQYV.

In this sample, this clonotype turned up many times. The chain links TRBV2 to TRBJ1-2; the D is unclear. V lost 6 bases and J lost 2, with 4 bases in between. In germline, CDR1 is SNHLY, CDR2 FYNNEI. The CDR3 totals 11 residues. CDR3 sequence: CASRPNYGYTF. The CDR3 bases are TGTGCCAGCAGGCCGAACTATGGCTACACCTTC.

This clonotype has only one observation. V gene TRBV10-3 combines with J gene TRBJ2-5, with D possibly TRBD2 on 5 matching bases. This CDR3 comprises 15 residues. Germline CDR1 ENHRY, CDR2 SYGVKD. Between the trimmed V and J ends, which lost 4 bases and 5 bases, there was a span of 17 bases. The CDR3 DNA is TGTGCCATCAGTGGAGGAGCGGCCCTATGGGAGACCCAGTACTTC. It translates to CAISGGAALWETQYF.